This T cell receptor (beta chain) was identified during a study of blood T cells in healthy people across ages. Using a J-beta primer mix together with a sample-barcoded 5' primer, a second PCR was run for about 6 to 11 cycles. Every cDNA molecule carried a tag from a template-switch adaptor bearing 12 random nucleotides. One entry per CDR3 protein, called by TCRdb with MiXCR from the 5' RACE reads. This sample yields fewer than 2,000,000 distinct CDR3 sequences, of which around 42% are seen a single time; around 23% belongs to the top ten. The CDR3 consists of 15 residues. Germline V gives CDR1 SGHRS, CDR2 YFSETQ. Trimming at V came to 2 bases and at J to 13 bases, leaving 11 bases not matched to a gene. Points on this clonotype: Its antigen is as yet unknown.

Study-level points and caveats: Both higher diversity and more naive CD4+ cells marked long-lived donors when set against aged donors.

Donors ranged from roughly 6 to 100 years old and were healthy Caucasians in Russia. Every sample yielded at least 6 million isolated PBMCs. The gene calls are TRBV5-1 and TRBJ2-4, with 11 positions matching TRBD1. This sequence was found in a human donor in good health. Sequencing was performed on blood. CDR3 protein: CASSFHGQGATEQYF. The DNA for the CDR3 is TGCGCCAGCAGCTTCCACGGACAGGGGGCAACGGAGCAGTACTTC.